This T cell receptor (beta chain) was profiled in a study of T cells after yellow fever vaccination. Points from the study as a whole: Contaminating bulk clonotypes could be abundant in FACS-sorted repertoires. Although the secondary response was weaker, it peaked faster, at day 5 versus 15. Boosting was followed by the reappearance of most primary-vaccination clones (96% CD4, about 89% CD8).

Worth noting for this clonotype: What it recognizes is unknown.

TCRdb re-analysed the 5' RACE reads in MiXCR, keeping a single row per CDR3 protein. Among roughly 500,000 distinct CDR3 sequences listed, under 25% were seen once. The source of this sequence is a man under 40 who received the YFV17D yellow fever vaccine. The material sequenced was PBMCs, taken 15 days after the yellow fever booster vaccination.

In DNA form, the CDR3 reads TGTGCCAGCAGCGGTAGCGGGAGCTTGGACAATGAGCAGTTCTTC. It specifies CASSGSGSLDNEQFF. This chain connects TRBV11-3 to TRBJ2-1, with 9 positions matching TRBD2. With 5 bases clipped from V and 5 bases from J, the junction kept 7 bases outside the gene matches. The CDR3 contains 15 residues. Germline V gene data show CDR1 as SGHNT and CDR2 as YENEEA.